The TCR beta chain described here comes from a study of graft-versus-host responses after intestinal transplantation. Across the whole study: Each recipient received anti-thymocyte globulin induction, then tacrolimus and steroids for three to four years. Points from the study as a whole: Peak levels of circulating GvH clones tracked with early post-transplant HvG declines.

About this clone: Its cognate antigen is unknown.

The V gene's germline CDR1 is WSHSY and CDR2 SAAADI. V was pared by 6 bases and J by 6 bases, with 5 bases between. The CDR3 has 11 residues. The repertoire was sequenced with immunoSEQ multiplex PCR; TCRdb's copy has only in-frame clones and lacks some. The sample has over 90,000 clones; roughly 93% are singletons. The receptor comes from a human donor who received an intestinal transplant. V gene TRBV10-2 combines with J gene TRBJ2-2, with D hard to call. The source material was unstimulated CD8+ T cells sorted from spleen or lymph node cells, sampled before intestinal transplant. In DNA, the CDR3 is TGCGCCAGCAGCCCCGCCGGGGAGCTGTTTTTT. As protein: CASSPAGELFF.